Below are 3 T cell receptor beta chains sequenced from a single sample in a study of CD8 T cells in ankylosing spondylitis. TCRdb fed the 5' RACE reads into MiXCR, producing one record per CDR3 protein. The repertoire includes about 92,000 distinct CDR3 sequences, 8.8% of them detected once, and under 6% sits in the top ten. Sequencing used blood, either unsorted or a sorted T cell fraction (not recorded which). The source is a male donor with ankylosing spondylitis or in good health (not recorded which).

Ten or more counts support this clonotype. The chain is built from TRBV12-3 or TRBV12-4 and TRBJ2-1, with D possibly being TRBD1 (5 bases). The ends were cut back, 1 base at V and 7 bases at J, with 14 bases in the middle. The CDR3 runs to 15 residues. The CDR3 DNA follows: TGTGCCAGCAGTTTAGGGGGCCGAACAGCTAATGAGCAGTTCTTC. This encodes CASSLGGRTANEQFF.

This clonotype was seen more than once but under ten times. CDR3 nucleotide sequence: TGTGCCAGCAGCCCCCACGGGCGGGGCACAGATACGCAGTATTTT. Translation gives CASSPHGRGTDTQYF. This chain connects TRBV28 to TRBJ2-3; tentative D call: TRBD2 (5 bases). V was pared by 6 bases and J by 1 base, with 14 bases between. The CDR3 spans 15 residues. Germline CDR1 reads MDHEN; CDR2 reads SYDVKM. Using reference TRBV28 and TRBJ2-3 for the parts outside the CDR3, the full variable domain is DVKVTQSSRYLVKRTGEKVFLECVQDMDHENMFWYRQDPGLGLRLIYFSYDVKMKEKGDIPEGYSVSREKKERFSLILESASTNQTSMYLCASSPHGRGTDTQYFGPGTRLTVL.

There are many counts of this clonotype. This rearrangement joins TRBV24-1 to TRBJ2-1, with unresolved D. Trimming stripped 4 bases from V and 9 bases from J, with 12 bases between. There are 13 residues in the CDR3. Germline lookup yields CDR1 KGHDR and CDR2 SFDVKD. CDR3 DNA sequence: TGTGCCACCAGTGAGGACGGAACAGCTGAGCAGTTCTTC. It encodes CATSEDGTAEQFF.